Given below is one T cell receptor (beta chain) in context. What it binds is unknown. No patient escaped relapse after autologous stem cell transplantation, and brentuximab vedotin exposure varied. Complete response, partial response or progressive disease made up the best responses. These data are taken from a study of PD-1 blockade in classical Hodgkin lymphoma. Whole-study context: A 3 mg/kg intravenous dose of nivolumab was received by patients every 2 weeks.

Study findings and constraints: Exclusion was applied to patients who started nivolumab under 1 year after ASCT.

Generated by immunoSEQ multiplex PCR, the TCRdb table keeps only in-frame clones and is missing some. The top ten clones hold 20% of a sample with 100,000 to 120,000 clones, around 89% of them seen once. Germline-derived CDR1 and CDR2 are MNHNS and SASEGT. V shed 6 bases and J shed 6 bases, with 11 bases lying between them. The CDR3 has 13 amino acids. The clonotype comes from a human donor with classical Hodgkin lymphoma. The chain couples TRBV6-1 to TRBJ2-2; no reliable D call. The sample consisted of peripheral blood mononuclear cells (PBMCs), taken before the second cycle of nivolumab. CDR3: CASREIRAGELFF. DNA for the CDR3: TGTGCCAGCAGGGAGATCCGGGCCGGGGAGCTGTTTTTT.